Listed below are T cell receptor beta chains from one sample, sequenced in a study of neoadjuvant anti-PD-1 for oral cavity cancer. The repertoire was sequenced with immunoSEQ multiplex PCR; TCRdb's copy has only in-frame clones and lacks some. The data hold approximately 21,000 clones, with less than 50% observed a single time. Sequenced here: tumor tissue, sampled after nivolumab (anti-PD-1) treatment. Receptors originate from a person aged 35 to 85 with oral cavity squamous cell carcinoma. Both conserved end residues are part of each CDR3. Each record gives: J gene, D gene, V gene, clone size, CDR3 length, CDR3 protein, CDR3 DNA. The D gene is left open where the match is weak. Expanded clones get a size class; other rows say once, few or many, or leave the size out.

TRBJ1-4,NA,TRBV7-2,NA,17,CASSLAKSSGYNEKLFF,TGTGCCAGCAGCTTAGCTAAAAGTTCAGGGTACAATGAAAAACTGTTTTTT
TRBJ2-7,NA,TRBV7-2,NA,14,CASSFGPIGSEQYF,TGTGCCAGCAGCTTTGGCCCGATAGGGAGCGAGCAGTACTTC
TRBJ2-3,NA,TRBV11-2,few,15,CASSGRARSTDTQYF,TGTGCCAGCAGCGGCAGGGCCCGGAGCACAGATACGCAGTATTTT
TRBJ2-5,NA,TRBV6-1,NA,13,CASSEPAQETQYF,TGTGCCAGCAGTGAACCGGCGCAAGAGACCCAGTACTTC
TRBJ2-4,NA,TRBV27,NA,15,CASSSLVVAKNIQYF,TGTGCCAGCAGTAGCCTCGTGGTAGCCAAAAACATTCAGTACTTC
TRBJ2-7,TRBD1,TRBV7-2,few,16,CASSLVWTGLTYEQYF,TGTGCCAGCAGCTTAGTATGGACAGGGCTAACCTACGAGCAGTACTTC
TRBJ2-7,NA,TRBV5-4,NA,15,CASSLGSGFAYEQYF,TGTGCCAGCAGCTTGGGGTCAGGCTTCGCCTACGAGCAGTACTTC
TRBJ1-2,TRBD1,TRBV4-3,NA,14,CASSQDRGGIGYTF,TGCGCCAGCAGCCAAGATAGAGGGGGCATTGGCTACACCTTC
TRBJ2-3,NA,TRBV6-5,NA,13,CASSYLWGDTQYF,TGTGCCAGCAGTTACCTCTGGGGGGATACGCAGTATTTT
TRBJ2-3,NA,TRBV27,medium-sized,13,CASSLRNTDTQYF,TGTGCCAGCAGTTTACGGAACACAGATACGCAGTATTTT
TRBJ2-5,NA,TRBV27,many,16,CASSLSRVGAQETQYF,TGTGCCAGCAGTTTATCGCGAGTAGGGGCGCAGGAGACCCAGTACTTC
TRBJ2-7,NA,TRBV25-1,many,13,CASSDQGIDEQYF,TGTGCCAGCAGTGACCAGGGTATCGACGAGCAGTACTTC